Listed below are T cell receptor beta chains from one sample, sequenced in a study of T-cell memory formation after mild COVID-19. TCRdb used MiXCR to reprocess the 5' RACE reads, holding one entry per CDR3 protein. The table records 350,000 to 500,000 distinct CDR3 sequences, 20% of them present only once. The sequencing input was PBMCs or a T cell subset sorted from them (not recorded which). The receptors derive from an adult woman who had mild COVID-19 (a few samples of this study predate the infection). Cell type and time point are not known. CDR3s leave out the opening cysteine and the closing phenylalanine or tryptophan. The order of the fields is J gene, clone size, V gene, CDR3 protein. A clone size is listed for some rows: how often the clone was seen (once, few, many), or a class if it is expanded.

TRBJ2-7	-	TRBV18	ASSPTDGEQY
TRBJ1-2	-	TRBV20-1	SAPQPAGYT
TRBJ1-1	few	TRBV5-1	ASSSLQGRGTEAF
TRBJ2-7	few	TRBV7-6	ASSFPTSDEQY
TRBJ2-7	-	TRBV6-1	ASSGHRGEQY
TRBJ1-1	few	TRBV5-5	ASSFSEQMNTEAF
TRBJ2-3	many	TRBV12-3/TRBV12-4	ASSLRTGGTDTQY
TRBJ2-3	-	TRBV5-1	ASSLGDLGTQY
TRBJ2-4	many	TRBV5-1	ASCSGIQGLGKNIQY
TRBJ2-3	few	TRBV5-5	ASSYLAGKTDTQY
TRBJ1-2	few	TRBV20-1	SARPQDSGGSYGYT
TRBJ2-7	few	TRBV7-9	ASSSPTQVYEQY
TRBJ2-1	-	TRBV12-3/TRBV12-4	ASKLGGTSYNEQF
TRBJ1-1	few	TRBV11-2	ASSSSDRSTEAF
TRBJ2-5	-	TRBV15	ATSPELGGQETQY
TRBJ2-7	few	TRBV5-1	ASSFWSGSSYEQY
TRBJ1-2	-	TRBV12-3/TRBV12-4	ASSLTLDYGYT
TRBJ2-7	-	TRBV24-1	ATSDHPGQGAYEQY
TRBJ2-3	many	TRBV7-2	ASRVIAGGTDTQY
TRBJ2-1	few	TRBV7-3	ASSLKDSFEQF
TRBJ1-5	few	TRBV5-5	ASSPENSNQPQH
TRBJ2-2	few	TRBV9	ASSGVAGQGNTGELF
TRBJ2-2	-	TRBV7-2	ASSPGPGVTGELF
TRBJ1-1	-	TRBV7-8	ASSLSPTVMYTEAF
TRBJ1-6	-	TRBV19	ASSIVGQNSPLH
TRBJ2-7	few	TRBV19	ASSAPGQRAYEQY
TRBJ2-2	many	TRBV4-1	ASSQLPGLGTGELF
TRBJ1-1	few	TRBV29-1	SVKEQEVNTEAF
TRBJ2-7	many	TRBV12-3/TRBV12-4	ASSLRGGSYEQY
TRBJ2-1	many	TRBV5-1	ASSLAAAGYNEQF
TRBJ2-5	-	TRBV2	ASSAPSGVETQY
TRBJ2-6	many	TRBV29-1	SVRGDSSGANVLT
TRBJ2-3	few	TRBV5-1	ASSVPTGTSGTDTQY
TRBJ2-7	-	TRBV3-1	ASSQDSLLSYEQY
TRBJ1-4	-	TRBV15	ATSRGGQNEKLF
TRBJ2-3	-	TRBV12-3/TRBV12-4	ASSPQGTDTQY
TRBJ2-5	few	TRBV7-6	ASSPGGIETQY
TRBJ2-5	-	TRBV7-9	ASSSGSGGQETQY
TRBJ2-5	-	TRBV30	AWSVAGYETQY
TRBJ1-5	few	TRBV7-9	ASSLGSREQQPQH
TRBJ2-7	few	TRBV24-1	ATSDSLWAGVQY
TRBJ1-1	-	TRBV20-1	SARELQGRNTEAF
TRBJ2-2	few	TRBV27	ASRTTGRVAGELF